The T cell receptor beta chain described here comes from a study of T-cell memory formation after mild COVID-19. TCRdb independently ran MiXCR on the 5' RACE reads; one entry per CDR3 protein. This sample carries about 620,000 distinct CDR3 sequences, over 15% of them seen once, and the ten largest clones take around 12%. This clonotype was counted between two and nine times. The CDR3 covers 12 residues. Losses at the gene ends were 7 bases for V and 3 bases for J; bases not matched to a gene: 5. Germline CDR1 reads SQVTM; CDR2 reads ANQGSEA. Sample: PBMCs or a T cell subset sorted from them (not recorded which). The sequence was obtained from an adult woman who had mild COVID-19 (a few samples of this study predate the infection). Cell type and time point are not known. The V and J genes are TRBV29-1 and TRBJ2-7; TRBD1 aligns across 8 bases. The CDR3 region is CSAGQAGYEQYF. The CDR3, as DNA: TGCAGCGCGGGACAGGCCGGCTACGAGCAGTACTTC.